This T cell receptor (beta chain) was recorded in a study of T cells in Graves' hyperthyroidism and ophthalmopathy. Amplification of TCR beta CDR3 regions used RNA as the template. The HTBI primer set was used in a first-round RT-PCR of the TCR CDR3. TCRdb re-analysed the multiplex PCR reads in MiXCR, keeping a single row per CDR3 protein. The table lists approximately 400,000 distinct CDR3 sequences, about 14% of them singletons. This clonotype was detected a few times. The V segment lost 0 bases and the J segment 6 bases; nucleotides outside the gene matches: 10. The CDR3 runs to 17 residues. From germline, CDR1 is ENHRY and CDR2 SYGVKD.

The TCR was taken from a woman aged 55 to 70 with Graves' hyperthyroidism. Sequenced: blood. This sequence joins TRBV10-3 and TRBJ2-1; 8 nucleotides match TRBD1. The CDR3 coding sequence is TGTGCCATCAGTGAGTCGATTCCGGCAGGGGGCATCAATGAGCAGTTCTTC. Residues: CAISESIPAGGINEQFF.